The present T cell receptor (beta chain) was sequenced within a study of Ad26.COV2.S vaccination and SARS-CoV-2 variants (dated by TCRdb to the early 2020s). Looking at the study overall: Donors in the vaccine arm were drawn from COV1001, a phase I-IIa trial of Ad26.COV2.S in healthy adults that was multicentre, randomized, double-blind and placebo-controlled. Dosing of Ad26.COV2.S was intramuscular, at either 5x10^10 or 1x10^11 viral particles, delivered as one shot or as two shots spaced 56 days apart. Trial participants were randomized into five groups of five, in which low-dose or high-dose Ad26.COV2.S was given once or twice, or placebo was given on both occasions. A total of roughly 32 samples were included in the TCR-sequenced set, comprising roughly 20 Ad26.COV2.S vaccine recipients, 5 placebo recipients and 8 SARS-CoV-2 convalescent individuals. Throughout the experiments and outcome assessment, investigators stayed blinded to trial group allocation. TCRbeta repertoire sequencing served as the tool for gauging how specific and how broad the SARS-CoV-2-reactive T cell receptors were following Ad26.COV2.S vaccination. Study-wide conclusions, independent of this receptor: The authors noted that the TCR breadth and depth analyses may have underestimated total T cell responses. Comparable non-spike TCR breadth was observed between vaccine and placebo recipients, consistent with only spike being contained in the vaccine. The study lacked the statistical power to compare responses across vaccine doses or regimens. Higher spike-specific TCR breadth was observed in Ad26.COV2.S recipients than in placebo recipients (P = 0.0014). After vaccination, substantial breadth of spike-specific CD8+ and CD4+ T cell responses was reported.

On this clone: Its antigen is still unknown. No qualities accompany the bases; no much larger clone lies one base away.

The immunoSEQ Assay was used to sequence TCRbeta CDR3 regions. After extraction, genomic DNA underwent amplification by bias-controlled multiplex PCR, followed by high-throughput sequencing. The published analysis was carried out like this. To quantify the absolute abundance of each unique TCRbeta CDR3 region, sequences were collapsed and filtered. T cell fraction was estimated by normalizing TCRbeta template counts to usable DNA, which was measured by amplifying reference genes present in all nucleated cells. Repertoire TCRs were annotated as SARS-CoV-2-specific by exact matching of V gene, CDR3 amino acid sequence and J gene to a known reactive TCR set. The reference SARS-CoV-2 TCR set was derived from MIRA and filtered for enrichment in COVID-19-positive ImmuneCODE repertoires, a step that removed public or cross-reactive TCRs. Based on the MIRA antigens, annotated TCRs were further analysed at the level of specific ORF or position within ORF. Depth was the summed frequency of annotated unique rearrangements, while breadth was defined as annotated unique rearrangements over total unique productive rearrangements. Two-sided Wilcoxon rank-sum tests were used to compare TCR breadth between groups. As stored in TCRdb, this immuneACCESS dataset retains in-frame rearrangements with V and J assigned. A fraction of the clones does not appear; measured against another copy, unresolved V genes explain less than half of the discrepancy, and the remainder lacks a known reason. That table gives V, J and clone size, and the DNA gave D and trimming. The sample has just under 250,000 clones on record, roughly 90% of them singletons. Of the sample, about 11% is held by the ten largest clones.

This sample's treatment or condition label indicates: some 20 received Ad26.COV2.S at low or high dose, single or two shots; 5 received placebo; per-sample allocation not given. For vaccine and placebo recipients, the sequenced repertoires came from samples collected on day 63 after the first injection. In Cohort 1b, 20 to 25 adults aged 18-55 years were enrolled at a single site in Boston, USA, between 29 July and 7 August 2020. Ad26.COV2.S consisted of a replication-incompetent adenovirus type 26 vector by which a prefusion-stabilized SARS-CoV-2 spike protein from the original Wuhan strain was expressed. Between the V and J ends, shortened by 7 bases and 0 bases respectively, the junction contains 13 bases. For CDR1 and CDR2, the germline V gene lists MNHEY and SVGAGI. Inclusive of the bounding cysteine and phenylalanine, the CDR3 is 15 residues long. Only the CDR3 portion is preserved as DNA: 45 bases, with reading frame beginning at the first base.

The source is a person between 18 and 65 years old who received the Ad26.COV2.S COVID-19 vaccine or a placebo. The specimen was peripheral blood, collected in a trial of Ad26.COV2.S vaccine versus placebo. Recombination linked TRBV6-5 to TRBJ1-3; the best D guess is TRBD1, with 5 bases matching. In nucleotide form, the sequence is TGTGCCAGCACCTACTCAGGGACCTCTGGAAACACCATATATTTT. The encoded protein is CASTYSGTSGNTIYF.